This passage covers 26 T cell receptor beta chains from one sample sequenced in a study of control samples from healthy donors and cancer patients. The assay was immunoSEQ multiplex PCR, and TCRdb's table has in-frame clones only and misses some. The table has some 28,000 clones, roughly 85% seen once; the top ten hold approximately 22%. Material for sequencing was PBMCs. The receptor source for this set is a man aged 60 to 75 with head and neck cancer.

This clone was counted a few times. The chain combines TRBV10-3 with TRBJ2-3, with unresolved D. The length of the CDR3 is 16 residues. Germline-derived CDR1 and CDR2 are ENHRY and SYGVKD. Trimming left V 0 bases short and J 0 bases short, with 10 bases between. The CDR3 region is CAISESLGRSTDTQYF. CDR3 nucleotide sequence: TGTGCCATCAGTGAGTCGTTAGGGCGGAGCACAGATACGCAGTATTTT.

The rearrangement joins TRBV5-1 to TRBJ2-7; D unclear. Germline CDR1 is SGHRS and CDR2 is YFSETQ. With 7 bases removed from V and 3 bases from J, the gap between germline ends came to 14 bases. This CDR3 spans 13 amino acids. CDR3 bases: TGCGCCAGCGCTCGACCACCGATCTACGAGCAGTACTTC. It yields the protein CASARPPIYEQYF.

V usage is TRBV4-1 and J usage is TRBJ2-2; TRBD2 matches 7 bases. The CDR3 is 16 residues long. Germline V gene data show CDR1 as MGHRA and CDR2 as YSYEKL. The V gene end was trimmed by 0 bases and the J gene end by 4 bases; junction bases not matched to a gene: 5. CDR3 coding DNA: TGCGCCAGCAGCCAAGAAGCGGGATCGAGCACCGGGGAGCTGTTTTTT. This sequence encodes CASSQEAGSSTGELFF.

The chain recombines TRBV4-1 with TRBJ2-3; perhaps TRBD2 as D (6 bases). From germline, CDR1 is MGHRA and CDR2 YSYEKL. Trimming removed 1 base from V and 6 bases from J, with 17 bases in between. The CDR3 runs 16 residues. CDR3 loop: CASSQGSTGVADTQYF. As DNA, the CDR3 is TGCGCCAGCAGCCAAGGATCAACGGGAGTGGCCGATACGCAGTATTTT.

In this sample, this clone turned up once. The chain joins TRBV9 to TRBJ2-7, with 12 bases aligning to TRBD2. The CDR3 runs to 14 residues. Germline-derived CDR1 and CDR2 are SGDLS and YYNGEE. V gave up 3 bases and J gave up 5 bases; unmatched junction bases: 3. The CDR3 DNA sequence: TGTGCCAGCAGCGGGACTAGCGGGACTCACGAGCAGTACTTC. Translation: CASSGTSGTHEQYF.

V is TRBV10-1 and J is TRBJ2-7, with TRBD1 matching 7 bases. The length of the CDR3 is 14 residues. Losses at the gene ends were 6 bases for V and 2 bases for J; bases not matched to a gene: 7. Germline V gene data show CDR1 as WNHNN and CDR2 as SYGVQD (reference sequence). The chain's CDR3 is CASRQGKIPYEQYF. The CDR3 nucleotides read TGCGCCAGCAGACAGGGGAAAATCCCCTACGAGCAGTACTTC.

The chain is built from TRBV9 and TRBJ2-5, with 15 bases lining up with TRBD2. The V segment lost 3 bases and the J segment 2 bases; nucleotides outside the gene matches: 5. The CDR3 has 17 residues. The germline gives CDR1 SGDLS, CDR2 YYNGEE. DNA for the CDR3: TGTGCCAGCAGCGCAGGACTAGCGGGAGGGATTCAAGAGACCCAGTACTTC. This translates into CASSAGLAGGIQETQYF. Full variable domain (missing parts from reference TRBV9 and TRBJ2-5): DSGVTQTPKHLITATGQRVTLRCSPRSGDLSVYWYQQSLDQGLQFLIQYYNGEERAKGNILERFSAQQFPDLHSELNLSSLELGDSALYFCASSAGLAGGIQETQYFGPGTRLLVL.

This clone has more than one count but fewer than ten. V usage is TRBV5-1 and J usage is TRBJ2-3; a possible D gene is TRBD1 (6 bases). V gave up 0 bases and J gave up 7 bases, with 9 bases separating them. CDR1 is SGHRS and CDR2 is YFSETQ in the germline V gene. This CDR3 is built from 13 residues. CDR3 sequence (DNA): TGCGCCAGCAGCTTGGAGGGGGTCAATACGCAGTATTTT. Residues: CASSLEGVNTQYF.

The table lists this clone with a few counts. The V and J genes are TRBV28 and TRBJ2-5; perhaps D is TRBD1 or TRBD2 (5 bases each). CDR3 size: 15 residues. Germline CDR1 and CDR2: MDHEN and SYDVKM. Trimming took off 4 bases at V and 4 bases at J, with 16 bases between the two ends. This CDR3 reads CASSYSFGAGETQYF. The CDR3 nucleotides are TGTGCCAGCAGTTATTCCTTCGGGGCCGGAGAGACCCAGTACTTC.

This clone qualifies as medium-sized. Written as DNA, the CDR3 is TGTGCTAGTGGGCTGGGGGTTACCCAGCCCCAGCATTTT. This gives the protein CASGLGVTQPQHF. V usage is TRBV12-5 and J usage is TRBJ1-5, with TRBD1 as a possible D gene (5 bases). From germline, CDR1 is LGHNT and CDR2 FRNRAP. The CDR3 totals 13 residues. Trimming shortened V by 6 bases and J by 7 bases, and 13 bases separated the two germline ends.

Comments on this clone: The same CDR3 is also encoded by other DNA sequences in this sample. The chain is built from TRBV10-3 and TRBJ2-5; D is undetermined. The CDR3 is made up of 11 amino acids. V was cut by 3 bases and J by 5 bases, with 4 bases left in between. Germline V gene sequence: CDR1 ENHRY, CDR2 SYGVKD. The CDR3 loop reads CAISEQETQYF. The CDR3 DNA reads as TGTGCCATCAGTGAACAGGAGACCCAGTACTTC.

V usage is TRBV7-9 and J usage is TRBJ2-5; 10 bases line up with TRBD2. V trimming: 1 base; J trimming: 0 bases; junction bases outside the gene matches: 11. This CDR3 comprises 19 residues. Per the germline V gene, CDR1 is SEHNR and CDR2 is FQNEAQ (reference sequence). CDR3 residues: CASSLGGILAGEDQETQYF. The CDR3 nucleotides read TGTGCCAGCAGCTTAGGGGGAATTCTAGCGGGAGAGGACCAAGAGACCCAGTACTTC.

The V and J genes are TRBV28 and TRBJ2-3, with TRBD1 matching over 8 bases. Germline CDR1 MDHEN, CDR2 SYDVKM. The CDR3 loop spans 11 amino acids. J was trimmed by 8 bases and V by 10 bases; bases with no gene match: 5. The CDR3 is CATTQGATQYF. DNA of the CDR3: TGTGCCACCACCCAGGGGGCTACGCAGTATTTT.

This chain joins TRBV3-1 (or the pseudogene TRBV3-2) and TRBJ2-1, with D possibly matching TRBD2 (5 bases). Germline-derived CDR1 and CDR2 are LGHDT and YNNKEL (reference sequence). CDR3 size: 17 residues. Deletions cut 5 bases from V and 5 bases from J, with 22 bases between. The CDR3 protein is CASSIRDPFPSDNEQFF. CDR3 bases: TGTGCCAGCAGCATTCGGGATCCATTTCCATCCGACAATGAGCAGTTCTTC.

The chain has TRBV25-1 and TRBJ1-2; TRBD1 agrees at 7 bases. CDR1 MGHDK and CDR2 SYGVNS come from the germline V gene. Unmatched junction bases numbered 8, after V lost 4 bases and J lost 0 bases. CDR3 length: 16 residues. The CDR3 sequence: CASSGRTGASNYGYTF. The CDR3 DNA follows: TGTGCCAGCAGTGGCCGTACAGGGGCCTCTAACTATGGCTACACCTTC.

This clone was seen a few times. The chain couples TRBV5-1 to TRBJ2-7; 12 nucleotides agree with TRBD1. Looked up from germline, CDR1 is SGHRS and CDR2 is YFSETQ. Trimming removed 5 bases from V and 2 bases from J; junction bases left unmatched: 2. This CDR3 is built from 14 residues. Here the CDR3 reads CASRWDRGPYEQYF. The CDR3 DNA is TGCGCCAGCAGATGGGACAGGGGGCCCTACGAGCAGTACTTC.

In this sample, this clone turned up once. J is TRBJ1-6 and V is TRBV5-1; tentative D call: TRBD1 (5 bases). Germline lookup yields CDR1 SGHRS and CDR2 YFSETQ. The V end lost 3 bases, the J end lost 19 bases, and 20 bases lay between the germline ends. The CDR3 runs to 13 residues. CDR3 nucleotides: TGCGCCAGCAGCTCAAGCTCCGGGGCTAGGGAGCACTTT. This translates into CASSSSSGAREHF.

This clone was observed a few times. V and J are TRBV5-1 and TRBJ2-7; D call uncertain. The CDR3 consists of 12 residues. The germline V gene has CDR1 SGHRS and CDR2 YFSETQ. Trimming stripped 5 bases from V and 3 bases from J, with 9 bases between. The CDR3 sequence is CASSQDIYEQYF. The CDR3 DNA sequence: TGCGCCAGCAGTCAAGATATCTACGAGCAGTACTTC.

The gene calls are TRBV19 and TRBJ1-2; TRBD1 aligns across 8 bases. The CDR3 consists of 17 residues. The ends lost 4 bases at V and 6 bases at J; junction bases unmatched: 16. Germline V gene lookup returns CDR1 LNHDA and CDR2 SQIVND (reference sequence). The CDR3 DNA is TGTGCCAGTAGTAACCTATGGGAGGACAGGGAAGGTCATGGCTACACCTTC. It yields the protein CASSNLWEDREGHGYTF.

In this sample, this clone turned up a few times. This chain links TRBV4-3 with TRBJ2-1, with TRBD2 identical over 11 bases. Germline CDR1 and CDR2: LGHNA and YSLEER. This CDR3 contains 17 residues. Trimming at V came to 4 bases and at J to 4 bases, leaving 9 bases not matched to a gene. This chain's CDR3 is CASSPDGLAGGYNEQFF. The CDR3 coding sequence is TGCGCCAGCAGCCCCGATGGACTAGCGGGTGGGTACAATGAGCAGTTCTTC.

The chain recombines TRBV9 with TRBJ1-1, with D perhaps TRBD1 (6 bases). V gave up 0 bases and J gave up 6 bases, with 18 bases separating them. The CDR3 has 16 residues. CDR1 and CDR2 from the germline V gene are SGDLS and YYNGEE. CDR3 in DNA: TGTGCCAGCAGCGTAGCAGTTTTCGGGGGGGCCTCTGAAGCTTTCTTT. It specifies CASSVAVFGGASEAFF.

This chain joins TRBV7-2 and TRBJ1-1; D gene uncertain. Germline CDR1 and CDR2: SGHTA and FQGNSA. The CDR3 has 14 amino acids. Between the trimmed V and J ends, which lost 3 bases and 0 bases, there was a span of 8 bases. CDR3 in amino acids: CASSLVFMNTEAFF. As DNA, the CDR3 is TGTGCCAGCAGCTTGGTATTTATGAACACTGAAGCTTTCTTT.

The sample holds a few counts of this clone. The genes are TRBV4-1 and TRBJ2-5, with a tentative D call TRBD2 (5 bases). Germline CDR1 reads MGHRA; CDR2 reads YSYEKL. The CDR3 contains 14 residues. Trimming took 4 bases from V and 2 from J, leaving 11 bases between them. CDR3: CASSPPGNQETQYF. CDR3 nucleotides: TGCGCCAGCAGCCCACCCGGGAATCAAGAGACCCAGTACTTC.

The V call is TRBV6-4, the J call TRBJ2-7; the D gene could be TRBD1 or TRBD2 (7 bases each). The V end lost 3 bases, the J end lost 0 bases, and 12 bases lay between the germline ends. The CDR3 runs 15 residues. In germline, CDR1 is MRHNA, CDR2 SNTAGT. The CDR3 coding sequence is TGTGCCAGCAGTGAACGGGGGGACAGCTCCTACGAGCAGTACTTC. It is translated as CASSERGDSSYEQYF.

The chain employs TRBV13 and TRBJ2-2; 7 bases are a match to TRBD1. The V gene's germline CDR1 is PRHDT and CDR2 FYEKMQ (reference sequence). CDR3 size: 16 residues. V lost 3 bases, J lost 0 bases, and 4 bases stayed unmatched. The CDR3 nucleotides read TGTGCCAGCAGCTTGGCCGGGACAGCGAACACCGGGGAGCTGTTTTTT. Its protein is CASSLAGTANTGELFF.

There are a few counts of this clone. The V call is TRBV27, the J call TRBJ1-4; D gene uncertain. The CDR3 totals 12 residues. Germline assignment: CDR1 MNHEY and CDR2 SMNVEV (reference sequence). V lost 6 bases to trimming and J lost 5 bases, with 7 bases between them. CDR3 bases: TGTGCCAGCAGCTCGGGAAATGAAAAACTGTTTTTT. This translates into CASSSGNEKLFF.